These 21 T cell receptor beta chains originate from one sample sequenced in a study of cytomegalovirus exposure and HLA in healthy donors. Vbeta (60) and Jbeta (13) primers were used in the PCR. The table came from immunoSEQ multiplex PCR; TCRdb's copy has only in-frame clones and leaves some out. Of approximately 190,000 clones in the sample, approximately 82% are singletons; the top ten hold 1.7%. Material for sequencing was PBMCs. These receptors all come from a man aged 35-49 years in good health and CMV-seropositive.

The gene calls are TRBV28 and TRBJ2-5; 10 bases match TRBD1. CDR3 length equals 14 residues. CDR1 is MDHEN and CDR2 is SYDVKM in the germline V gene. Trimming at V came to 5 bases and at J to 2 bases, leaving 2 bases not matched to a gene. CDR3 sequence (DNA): TGTGCCAGCAGTCGGACAGGGGGTCAAGAGACCCAGTACTTC. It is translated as CASSRTGGQETQYF.

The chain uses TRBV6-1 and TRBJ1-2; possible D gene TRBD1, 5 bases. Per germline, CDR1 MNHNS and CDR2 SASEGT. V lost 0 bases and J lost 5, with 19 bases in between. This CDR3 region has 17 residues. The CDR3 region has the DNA TGTGCCAGCAGTGAAGCGCTTTTAGATGCGGGGCTATATGGCTACACCTTC. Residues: CASSEALLDAGLYGYTF.

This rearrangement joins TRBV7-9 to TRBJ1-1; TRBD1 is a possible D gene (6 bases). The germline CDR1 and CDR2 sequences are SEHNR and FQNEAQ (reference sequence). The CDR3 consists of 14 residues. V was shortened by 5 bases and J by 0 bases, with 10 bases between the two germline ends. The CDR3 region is CASSGTLMNTEAFF. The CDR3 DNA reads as TGTGCCAGCAGCGGGACACTCATGAACACTGAAGCTTTCTTT.

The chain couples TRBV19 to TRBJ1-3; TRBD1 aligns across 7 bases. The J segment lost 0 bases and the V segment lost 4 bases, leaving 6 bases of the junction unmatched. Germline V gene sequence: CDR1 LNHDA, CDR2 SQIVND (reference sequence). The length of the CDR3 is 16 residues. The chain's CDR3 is CASSTRTGSSGNTIYF. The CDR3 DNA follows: TGTGCCAGTAGTACCCGGACAGGCAGCTCTGGAAACACCATATATTTT.

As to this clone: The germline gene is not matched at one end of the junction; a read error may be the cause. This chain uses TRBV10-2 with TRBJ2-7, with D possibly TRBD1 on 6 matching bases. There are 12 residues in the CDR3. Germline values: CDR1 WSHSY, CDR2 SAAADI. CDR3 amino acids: CASSEPEQGSDF. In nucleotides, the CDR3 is TGCGCCAGCAGTGAGCCCGAACAGGGTTCGGACTTC.

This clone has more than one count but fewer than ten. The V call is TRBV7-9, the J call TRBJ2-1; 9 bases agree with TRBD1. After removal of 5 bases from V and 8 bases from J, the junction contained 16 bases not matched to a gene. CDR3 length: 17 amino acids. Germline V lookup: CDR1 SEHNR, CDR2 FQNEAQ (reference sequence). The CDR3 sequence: CASSPVVYGDRVDEQFF. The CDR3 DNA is TGTGCCAGCAGCCCAGTAGTATATGGGGACAGGGTCGATGAGCAGTTCTTC.

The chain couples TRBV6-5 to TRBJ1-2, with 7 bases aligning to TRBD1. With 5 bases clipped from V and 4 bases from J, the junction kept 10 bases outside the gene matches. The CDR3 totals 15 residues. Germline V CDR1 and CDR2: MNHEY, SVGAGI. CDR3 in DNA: TGTGCCAGCAGTCTCTCACCGGGACAGTTCTATGGCTACACCTTC. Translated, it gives CASSLSPGQFYGYTF.

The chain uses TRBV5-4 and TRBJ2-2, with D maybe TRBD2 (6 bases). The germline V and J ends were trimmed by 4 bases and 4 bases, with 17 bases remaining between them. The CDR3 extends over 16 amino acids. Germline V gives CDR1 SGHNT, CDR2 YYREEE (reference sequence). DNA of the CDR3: TGTGCCAGCAGCCATTCGGCCGGGAGTGGCACCGGGGAGCTGTTTTTT. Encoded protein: CASSHSAGSGTGELFF.

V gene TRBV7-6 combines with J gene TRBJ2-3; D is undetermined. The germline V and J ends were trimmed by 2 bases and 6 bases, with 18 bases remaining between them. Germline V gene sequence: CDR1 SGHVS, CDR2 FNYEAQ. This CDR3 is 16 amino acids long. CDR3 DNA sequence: TGTGCCAGCAGCTTACTGGCAGGTGCAAACCTCGATACGCAGTATTTT. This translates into CASSLLAGANLDTQYF.

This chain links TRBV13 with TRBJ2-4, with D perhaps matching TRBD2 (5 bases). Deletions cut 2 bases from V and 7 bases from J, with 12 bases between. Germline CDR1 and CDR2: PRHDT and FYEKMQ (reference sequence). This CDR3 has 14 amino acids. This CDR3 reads CASSLSSGANIQYF. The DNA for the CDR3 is TGTGCCAGCAGCTTATCCAGCGGCGCGAACATTCAGTACTTC.

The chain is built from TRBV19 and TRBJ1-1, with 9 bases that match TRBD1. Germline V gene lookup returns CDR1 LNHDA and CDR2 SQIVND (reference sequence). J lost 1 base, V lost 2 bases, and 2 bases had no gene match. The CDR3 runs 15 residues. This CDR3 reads CASSILGQGNTEAFF. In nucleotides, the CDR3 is TGTGCCAGTAGTATATTGGGACAGGGGAACACTGAAGCTTTCTTT.

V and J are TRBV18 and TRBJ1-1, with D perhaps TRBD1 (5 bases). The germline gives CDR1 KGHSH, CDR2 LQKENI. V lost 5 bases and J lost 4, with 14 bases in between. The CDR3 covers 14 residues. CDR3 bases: TGTGCCAGCTCATCCGACGGGGGAGGCACTGAAGCTTTCTTT. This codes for CASSSDGGGTEAFF.

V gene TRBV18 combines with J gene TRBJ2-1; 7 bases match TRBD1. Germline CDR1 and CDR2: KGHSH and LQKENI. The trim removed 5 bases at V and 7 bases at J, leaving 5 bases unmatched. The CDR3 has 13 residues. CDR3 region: CASSNYRGNEQFF. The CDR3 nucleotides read TGTGCCAGCTCAAATTACAGGGGTAATGAGCAGTTCTTC.

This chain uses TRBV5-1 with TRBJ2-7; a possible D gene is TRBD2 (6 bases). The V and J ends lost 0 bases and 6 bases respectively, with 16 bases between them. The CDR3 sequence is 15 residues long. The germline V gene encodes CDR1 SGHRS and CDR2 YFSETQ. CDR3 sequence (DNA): TGCGCCAGCAGCTTGGGGTGGGGAGGTGCGAGCGAGCAGTACTTC. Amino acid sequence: CASSLGWGGASEQYF.

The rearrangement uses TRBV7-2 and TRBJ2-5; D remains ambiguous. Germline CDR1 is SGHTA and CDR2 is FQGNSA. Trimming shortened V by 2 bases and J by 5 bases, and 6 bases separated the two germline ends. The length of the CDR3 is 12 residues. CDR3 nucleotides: TGTGCCAGCAGCTTAATAGAGGAGACCCAGTACTTC. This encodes CASSLIEETQYF.

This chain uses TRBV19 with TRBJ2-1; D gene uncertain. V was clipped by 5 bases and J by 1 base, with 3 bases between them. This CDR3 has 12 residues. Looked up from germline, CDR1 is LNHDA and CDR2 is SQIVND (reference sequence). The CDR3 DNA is TGTGCCAGTAGTCAATCCTACAATGAGCAGTTCTTC. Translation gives CASSQSYNEQFF.

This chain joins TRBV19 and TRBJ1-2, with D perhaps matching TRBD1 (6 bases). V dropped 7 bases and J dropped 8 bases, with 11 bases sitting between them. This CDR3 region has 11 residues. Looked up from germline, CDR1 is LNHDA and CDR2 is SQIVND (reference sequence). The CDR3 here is CASTTGHGYTF. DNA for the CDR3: TGTGCCAGTACCACAGGGCACGGCTACACCTTC. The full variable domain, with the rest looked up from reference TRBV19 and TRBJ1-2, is DGGITQSPKYLFRKEGQNVTLSCEQNLNHDAMYWYRQDPGQGLRLIYYSQIVNDFQKGDIAEGYSVSREKKESFPLTVTSAQKNPTAFYLCASTTGHGYTFGSGTRLTVV.

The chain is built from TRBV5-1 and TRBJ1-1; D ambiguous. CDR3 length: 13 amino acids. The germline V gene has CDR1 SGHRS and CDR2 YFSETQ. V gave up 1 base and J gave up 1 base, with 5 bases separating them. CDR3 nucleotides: TGCGCCAGCAGCTTGATCGGGAACACTGAAGCTTTCTTT. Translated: CASSLIGNTEAFF.

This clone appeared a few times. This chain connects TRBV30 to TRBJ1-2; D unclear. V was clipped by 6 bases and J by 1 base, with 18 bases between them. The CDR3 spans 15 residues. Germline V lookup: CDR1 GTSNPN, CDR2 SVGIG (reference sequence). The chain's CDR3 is CACLPSVQVNYGYTF. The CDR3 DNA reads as TGTGCCTGTCTTCCATCGGTTCAAGTTAACTATGGCTACACCTTC.

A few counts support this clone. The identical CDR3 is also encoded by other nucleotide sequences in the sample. The CDR3 loop is CASSLGGNTEAFF. Here the CDR3 DNA reads TGTGCCAGCAGCTTAGGGGGTAACACTGAAGCTTTCTTT. The chain combines TRBV5-5 with TRBJ1-1, with D tentatively TRBD1 (6 bases). The CDR3 is 13 amino acids. Trimming left V 2 bases short and J 2 bases short, with 7 bases between. Germline assignment: CDR1 SGHKS and CDR2 YYEKEE (reference sequence).

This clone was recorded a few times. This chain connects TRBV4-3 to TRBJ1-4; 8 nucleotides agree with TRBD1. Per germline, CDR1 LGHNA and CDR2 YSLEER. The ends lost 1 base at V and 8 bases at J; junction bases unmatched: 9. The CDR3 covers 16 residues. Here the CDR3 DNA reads TGCGCCAGCAGCCAAGGGCCCGGGACAGGAGGCGAAAAACTGTTTTTT. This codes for CASSQGPGTGGEKLFF.